This note documents a single T cell receptor beta chain sequence. This entry belongs to a study of T cell responses to AZD1222 COVID-19 vaccine. Germline values: CDR1 SGHRS, CDR2 YFSETQ. V shed 2 bases and J shed 2 bases, with 7 bases lying between them. This CDR3 has 13 residues. Sequencing was performed with immunoSEQ multiplex PCR; in TCRdb, only in-frame clones are kept and a portion is missing. The sample consists of just over 150,000 clones, 90% of them appearing once. The sequences come from peripheral blood, collected 28 days after the second AZD1222 dose. The TCR was taken from an adult who received the AZD1222 COVID-19 vaccine. This chain joins TRBV5-1 and TRBJ1-2; maybe TRBD1 (5 bases). DNA for the CDR3: TGCGCCAGCAGCTTTGACAGAAACTATGGCTACACCTTC. Its translation: CASSFDRNYGYTF.